The 8 T cell receptor beta chains in this list originate from one sample, sequenced in a study of T cells in localized non-small cell lung cancer. The repertoire was sequenced with immunoSEQ multiplex PCR; TCRdb's copy has only in-frame clones and lacks some. Among some 20,000 clones listed, 91% were seen once. This specimen consisted of peripheral blood, obtained before any cancer treatment. These receptors were taken from a woman between 40 and 69 years old with stage I lung adenocarcinoma.

J is TRBJ2-1 and V is TRBV5-1; 11 nucleotides line up with TRBD1. The V segment lost 3 bases and the J segment 12 bases; nucleotides outside the gene matches: 8. The CDR3 is 14 amino acids. Germline values: CDR1 SGHRS, CDR2 YFSETQ. CDR3 DNA: TGCGCCAGCAGCTCCGCAGGACAGGGGGCATGGCAGTTCTTC. As protein: CASSSAGQGAWQFF.

DNA of the CDR3: TGTGCCAGCAGTTACCGGGGGGCGACTAATGAAAAACTGTTTTTT. This gives the protein CASSYRGATNEKLFF. The chain combines TRBV6-6 with TRBJ1-4; D is possibly TRBD1 (6 bases). CDR1 and CDR2 (germline): MNHNY, SVGAGI (reference sequence). The CDR3 length is 15 residues. The ends were cut back, 2 bases at V and 2 bases at J, with 9 bases in the middle.

This chain joins TRBV15 and TRBJ1-1; D is possibly TRBD1 (5 bases). CDR1 and CDR2 (germline): LNHNV, YYDKDF (reference sequence). V was trimmed by 6 bases and J by 3 bases, leaving 17 bases between them. The CDR3 has 15 amino acids. CDR3 nucleotide sequence: TGTGCCACCAGAGTGGGAAGGGGCTGGGACACTGAAGCTTTCTTT. This codes for CATRVGRGWDTEAFF.

This chain uses TRBV28 with TRBJ2-3; D gene ambiguous. This CDR3 contains 11 residues. The V end was cut by 2 bases, the J end by 5 bases, with 2 bases between. Germline CDR1 is MDHEN and CDR2 is SYDVKM. CDR3 sequence (DNA): TGTGCCAGCAGTTTAAGAGATACGCAGTATTTT. Translated: CASSLRDTQYF.

V is TRBV5-4 and J is TRBJ2-7; D is unresolved. Germline assignment: CDR1 SGHNT and CDR2 YYREEE (reference sequence). CDR3 length: 12 amino acids. Trimming left V 2 bases short and J 2 bases short, with 5 bases between. The CDR3 DNA sequence: TGTGCCAGCAGCTTACCAACCTACGAGCAGTACTTC. Amino acid sequence: CASSLPTYEQYF.

V usage is TRBV7-6 and J usage is TRBJ2-3, with TRBD2 identical over 14 bases. V gave up 3 bases and J gave up 1 base; unmatched junction bases: 0. CDR3 length: 16 residues. Germline loops: CDR1 SGHVS, CDR2 FNYEAQ. The CDR3 reads CASSLTSGRGTDTQYF. The CDR3 DNA reads as TGTGCCAGCAGCTTGACTAGCGGGAGGGGCACAGATACGCAGTATTTT.

The chain uses TRBV7-6 and TRBJ2-1; 7 bases fit TRBD1. Germline CDR1 is SGHVS and CDR2 is FNYEAQ. This CDR3 is 12 amino acids long. The V and J ends lost 7 bases and 8 bases, in that order; junction bases with no gene match: 5. The CDR3 bases are TGTGCCAGCAAAGGGACAGAAGATGAGCAGTTCTTC. Translation gives CASKGTEDEQFF.

The chain employs TRBV19 and TRBJ1-5; a weak D match, TRBD1 (5 bases). V was pared by 3 bases and J by 2 bases, with 11 bases between. Germline lookup yields CDR1 LNHDA and CDR2 SQIVND (reference sequence). There are 15 residues in the CDR3. CDR3 sequence: CASSIPGGGNQPQHF. The CDR3 DNA is TGTGCCAGTAGTATCCCCGGGGGGGGCAATCAGCCCCAGCATTTT.